Each of the 15 T cell receptor beta chains below was sequenced from the same sample in a study of T cell clonality in common variable immunodeficiency. Study findings and constraints: Common variable immunodeficiency TCR beta sequences reportedly had fewer deletions and N-nucleotide insertions.

No antigens are known for them. Generated by immunoSEQ multiplex PCR, the TCRdb table keeps only in-frame clones and is missing some. This sample has roughly 25,000 clones, each found more than once. The material sequenced was peripheral blood mononuclear cells. These receptors all come from a human donor with common variable immunodeficiency.

Concerning this clone itself: The read gets to within 3 residues of the CDR3 end, and the germline J gene fills in the rest. The chain uses TRBV7-8 and TRBJ2-1; 8 positions match TRBD1. The CDR3 sequence is 16 residues long. The V gene's germline CDR1 is SGHVS and CDR2 FQNEAQ. With V trimmed by 3 bases and J by 8 bases, 12 bases remained unmatched. Incomplete CDR3 DNA: TGTGCCAGCAGCTTGGACAGGGTTGTGGGCACGGATGAG. Translated, it gives CASSLDRVVGTDE. The entire CDR3 protein reads CASSLDRVVGTDEQFF.

This clone was detected many times. The CDR3 end falls 3 residues outside the read, so it is completed with the germline J gene. V and J are TRBV7-2 and TRBJ2-4; TRBD2 matches 7 bases. The CDR3 loop spans 15 amino acids. CDR1 is SGHTA and CDR2 is FQGNSA in the germline V gene. V dropped 4 bases and J dropped 3; count of bases not matched to a gene: 6. The CDR3 bases that were read are TGTGCCAGCAGCTCTGGACTAGATTTCAAAAACATT. Protein product: CASSSGLDFKNI. The whole CDR3 protein is CASSSGLDFKNIQYF.

This clone was seen at least ten times. The CDR3 end falls 3 residues outside the read, so it is completed with the germline J gene. The rearrangement links TRBV5-1 to TRBJ2-1, with 8 nucleotides matching TRBD2. V lost 1 base and J lost 6; bases outside the gene matches: 6. The length of the CDR3 is 15 residues. Germline V lookup: CDR1 SGHRS, CDR2 YFSETQ. Partial CDR3 DNA: TGCGCCAGCAGCTTGAGTACTAGCGGAACCAATGAG. This encodes CASSLSTSGTNE. The CDR3 reads in full as CASSLSTSGTNEQFF.

This clone has a handful of counts. Coverage ceases 3 residues before the CDR3 finishes, and the germline J gene fills in the end. The chain is built from TRBV6-2 or TRBV6-3 and TRBJ1-5, with a weak D call TRBD1 (6 bases). V was pared by 4 bases and J by 3 bases, with 13 bases between. The CDR3 is 15 residues long. Germline-derived CDR1 and CDR2 are MNHEY and SVGEGT. The CDR3 sequence: CASSWRQDLNQPQHF. The covered CDR3 bases are TGTGCCAGCAGTTGGAGACAGGACCTCAATCAGCCC.

This clone has at least ten counts. The CDR3 DNA, read in part, is TGTGCCAGCAGCGGGTCAGCGAACACTGAA. This translates into CASSGSANTE. Given in full, the CDR3 is CASSGSANTEAFF. This sequence joins TRBV2 and TRBJ1-1; D not resolved. Sequencing ends 3 residues short of the CDR3 end; the germline J gene provides the rest. Trimming took off 6 bases at V and 1 base at J, with 9 bases between the two ends. The length of the CDR3 is 13 residues. Germline V CDR1 and CDR2: SNHLY, FYNNEI. The full variable domain, its missing parts supplied by reference TRBV2 and TRBJ1-1, is EPEVTQTPSHQVTQMGQEVILRCVPISNHLYFYWYRQILGQKVEFLVSFYNNEISEKSEIFDDQFSVERPDGSNFTLKIRSTKLEDSAMYFCASSGSANTEAFFGQGTRLTVV.

The sample holds many counts of this clone. The CDR3 extends 3 residues past the end of the read, so its final part is completed from the germline J gene. The chain has TRBV6-2 or TRBV6-3 and TRBJ2-7; 7 bases agree with TRBD1. Trimming took 6 bases from V and 1 from J; bases not matched to a gene: 9. CDR1 is MNHEY, CDR2 SVGEGT, per germline. The CDR3 runs 15 residues. The sequenced part of the CDR3 DNA is TGTGCCAGCAGGAACACAGGGGCTGGGTCCTACGAG. As protein: CASRNTGAGSYE. The entire CDR3 reads CASRNTGAGSYEQYF.

This clone was counted many times. The CDR3 end is not reached by the read, which stops 3 residues before it; the germline J gene fills it in. The chain joins TRBV7-2 to TRBJ2-5; 9 nucleotides line up with TRBD2. Per the germline V gene, CDR1 is SGHTA and CDR2 is FQGNSA. The V gene end was trimmed by 2 bases and the J gene end by 5 bases; junction bases not matched to a gene: 6. The CDR3 has 15 residues. The CDR3 is CASSLFSGSLETQYF. Partial CDR3 DNA: TGTGCCAGCAGCTTATTTAGCGGGAGTTTGGAGACC.

With respect to this clone: The sequenced fragment ends 3 residues before the CDR3 boundary, so the rest is inferred from the germline J gene. The rearrangement uses TRBV20-1 and TRBJ2-7; 12 bases fit TRBD2. The CDR3 has 16 amino acids. Germline V gives CDR1 DFQATT, CDR2 SNEGSKA (reference sequence). The trim removed 3 bases at V and 1 base at J, leaving 7 bases unmatched. The CDR3 reads CSASGLAGKPSYEQYF. The part of the CDR3 DNA that was read is TGCAGTGCTAGTGGACTAGCGGGAAAACCTTCCTACGAG.

This clone occurred a few times. Sequence at one end of the junction differs from germline and may be a read error. The CDR3 is cut off 3 residues early in the read; its end comes from the germline J gene. J is TRBJ2-5 and V is TRBV7-9; D is uncertain. CDR1 SEHNR and CDR2 FQNEAQ come from the germline V gene (reference sequence). This CDR3 region has 11 residues. The sequenced part of the CDR3 DNA is TGTTCCAGCAGCGTCGGAGAGACC. Encoded protein: CSSSVGET. In full, the CDR3 is CSSSVGETQYF.

This clone was counted at least ten times. Read data end 3 residues before the CDR3 end; the end is taken from the germline J gene. V gene TRBV7-8 combines with J gene TRBJ1-2, with TRBD1 as a possible D gene (5 bases). CDR3 length equals 15 residues. The V and J ends lost 7 bases and 1 base respectively, with 16 bases between them. Per the germline V gene, CDR1 is SGHVS and CDR2 is FQNEAQ. The CDR3 spells CASNRMTVGNYGYTF. CDR3 bases read: TGTGCCAGCAACCGAATGACAGTTGGTAACTATGGC.

In its sample, this clone was seen many times. The CDR3 end is not reached by the read, which stops 3 residues before it; the germline J gene fills it in. The chain couples TRBV9 to TRBJ2-3, with 7 bases lining up with TRBD2. Germline V gives CDR1 SGDLS, CDR2 YYNGEE. The CDR3 is 18 residues long. Unmatched junction bases numbered 10, after V lost 0 bases and J lost 0 bases. The covered CDR3 bases are TGTGCCAGCAGCGTAGCTGGCGGGGGAAGTGCTAGCACAGATACG. Amino acid sequence: CASSVAGGGSASTDT. The entire CDR3 sequence reads CASSVAGGGSASTDTQYF.

As to this clone: Possible read error: a much larger clone is one base away. The sequence runs out 3 residues before the end of the CDR3; the remainder is reconstructed from the germline J gene. The genes are TRBV7-2 and TRBJ1-6, with 7 bases matching TRBD1. The V gene's germline CDR1 is SGHTA and CDR2 FQGNSA. CDR3 size: 15 residues. The ends lost 1 base at V and 10 bases at J; junction bases unmatched: 7. The CDR3 bases that were read are TGTGCCAGCAGCTTAGTATGGACAGGAGAGTCACCC. Its protein product is CASSLVWTGESP. The entire CDR3 protein is CASSLVWTGESPLHF.

Concerning this clone itself: The DNA ends 3 residues before the CDR3 does, and the rest of the CDR3 is filled in from the germline J gene. This sequence joins TRBV20-1 and TRBJ2-7; 10 bases are a match to TRBD1. CDR1 is DFQATT and CDR2 is SNEGSKA in the germline V gene (reference sequence). The CDR3 is 14 amino acids. The junction had 6 bases not matched to a gene; V was cut back by 6 bases and J by 1 base. Incomplete CDR3 DNA: TGCAGTGCCCAGGGACAGGGGCTATCCTACGAG. Protein sequence: CSAQGQGLSYE. The full CDR3 protein is CSAQGQGLSYEQYF.

This clone was detected ten times or more. One end of the junction varies from germline; a read error may be responsible. The observed sequence ends 3 residues before the CDR3 terminus, with the missing tail filled in from the germline J gene. The V gene is TRBV4-2, the J gene TRBJ2-3, with a weak D call TRBD2 (6 bases). The CDR3 sequence is 13 residues long. The germline V gene encodes CDR1 LGHNA and CDR2 YNFKEQ. The CDR3 sequence is CASSPDYFDTQYF. The CDR3 DNA, read in part, is TGCGCCAGCAGCCCGGACTATTTCGATACG.

This clone is hyperexpanded within its sample. Coverage ceases 3 residues before the CDR3 finishes, and the germline J gene fills in the end. This chain links TRBV19 with TRBJ2-1; D ambiguous. CDR3 length equals 15 residues. Germline V gene sequence: CDR1 LNHDA, CDR2 SQIVND (reference sequence). V gave up 0 bases and J gave up 3 bases, with 9 bases separating them. The chain's CDR3 is CASSIDGTVYNEQFF. The part of the CDR3 DNA that was read is TGTGCCAGTAGTATAGATGGCACCGTCTACAATGAG. The whole variable domain, remainder taken from reference TRBV19 and TRBJ2-1, is DGGITQSPKYLFRKEGQNVTLSCEQNLNHDAMYWYRQDPGQGLRLIYYSQIVNDFQKGDIAEGYSVSREKKESFPLTVTSAQKNPTAFYLCASSIDGTVYNEQFFGPGTRLTVL.